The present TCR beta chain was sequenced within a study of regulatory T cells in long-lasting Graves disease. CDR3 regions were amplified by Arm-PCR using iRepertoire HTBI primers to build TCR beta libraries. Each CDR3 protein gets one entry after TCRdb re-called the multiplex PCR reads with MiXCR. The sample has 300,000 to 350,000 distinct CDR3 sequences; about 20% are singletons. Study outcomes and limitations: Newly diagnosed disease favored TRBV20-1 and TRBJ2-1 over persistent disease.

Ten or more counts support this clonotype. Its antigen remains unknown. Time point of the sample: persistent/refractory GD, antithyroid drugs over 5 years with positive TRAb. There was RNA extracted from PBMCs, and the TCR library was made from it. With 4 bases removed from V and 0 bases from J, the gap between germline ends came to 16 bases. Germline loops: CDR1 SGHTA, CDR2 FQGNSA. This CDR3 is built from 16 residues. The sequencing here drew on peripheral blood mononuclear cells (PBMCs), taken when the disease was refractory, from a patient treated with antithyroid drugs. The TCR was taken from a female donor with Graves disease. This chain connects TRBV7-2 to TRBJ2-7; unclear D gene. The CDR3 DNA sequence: TGTGCCAGCAGCTCCCCCGTCCGGGTGCGCTCCTACGAGCAGTACTTC. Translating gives CASSSPVRVRSYEQYF.